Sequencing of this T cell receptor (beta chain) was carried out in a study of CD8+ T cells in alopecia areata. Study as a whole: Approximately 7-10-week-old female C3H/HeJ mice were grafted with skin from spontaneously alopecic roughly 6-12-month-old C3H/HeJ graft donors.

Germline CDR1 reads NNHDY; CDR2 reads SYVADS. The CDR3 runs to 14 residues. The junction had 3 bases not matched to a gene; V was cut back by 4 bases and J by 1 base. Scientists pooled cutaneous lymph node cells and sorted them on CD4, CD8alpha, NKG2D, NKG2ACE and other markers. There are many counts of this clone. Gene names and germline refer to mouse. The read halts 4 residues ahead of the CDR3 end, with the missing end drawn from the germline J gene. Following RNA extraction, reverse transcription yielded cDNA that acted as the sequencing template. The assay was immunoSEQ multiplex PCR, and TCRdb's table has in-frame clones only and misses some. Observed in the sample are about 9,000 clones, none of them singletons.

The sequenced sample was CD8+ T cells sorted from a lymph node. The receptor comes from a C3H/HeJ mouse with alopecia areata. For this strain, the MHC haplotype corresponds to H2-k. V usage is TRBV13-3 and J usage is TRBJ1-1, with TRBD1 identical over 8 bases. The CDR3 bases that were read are TGTGCCAGCAGTTCCGGGACAGGGAACACA. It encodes CASSSGTGNT. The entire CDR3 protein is CASSSGTGNTEVFF.